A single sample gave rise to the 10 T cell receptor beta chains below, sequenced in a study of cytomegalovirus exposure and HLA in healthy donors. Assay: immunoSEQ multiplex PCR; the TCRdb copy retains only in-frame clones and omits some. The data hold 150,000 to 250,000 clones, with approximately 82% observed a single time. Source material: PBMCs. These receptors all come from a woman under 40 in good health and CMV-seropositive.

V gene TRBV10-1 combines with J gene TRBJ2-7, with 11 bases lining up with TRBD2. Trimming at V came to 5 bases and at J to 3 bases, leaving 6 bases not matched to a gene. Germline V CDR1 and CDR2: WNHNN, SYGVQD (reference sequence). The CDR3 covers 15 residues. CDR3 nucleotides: TGCGCCAGCAGTCCCTTAGCGGGAGGGATCTACGAGCAGTACTTC. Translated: CASSPLAGGIYEQYF.

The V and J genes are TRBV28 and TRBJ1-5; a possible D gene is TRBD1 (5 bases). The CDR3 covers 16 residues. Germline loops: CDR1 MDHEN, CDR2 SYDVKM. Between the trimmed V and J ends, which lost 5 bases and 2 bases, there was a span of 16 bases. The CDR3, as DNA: TGTGCCAGCAGTCCAGCCAGGGAGGGTGGCAATCAGCCCCAGCATTTT. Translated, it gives CASSPAREGGNQPQHF.

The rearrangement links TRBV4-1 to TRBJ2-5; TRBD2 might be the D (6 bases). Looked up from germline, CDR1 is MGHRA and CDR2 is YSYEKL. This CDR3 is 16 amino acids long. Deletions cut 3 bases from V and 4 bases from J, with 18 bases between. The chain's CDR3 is CASSHENSVGRETQYF. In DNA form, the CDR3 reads TGCGCCAGCAGCCATGAGAATAGCGTCGGGAGAGAGACCCAGTACTTC.

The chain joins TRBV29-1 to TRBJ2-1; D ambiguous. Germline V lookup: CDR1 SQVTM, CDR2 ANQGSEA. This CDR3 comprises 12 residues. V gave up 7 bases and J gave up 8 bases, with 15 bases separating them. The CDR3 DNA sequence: TGCAGCGGAACCGGGTCCGCAGATGAGCAGTTCTTC. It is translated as CSGTGSADEQFF.

CDR3 loop: CASSNPGGTGELFF. Here the CDR3 DNA reads TGTGCCAGCAGTAATCCAGGGGGCACCGGGGAGCTGTTTTTT. The chain is built from TRBV6-1 and TRBJ2-2; 7 nucleotides line up with TRBD1. There are 14 residues in the CDR3. J gave up 4 bases and V 5 bases, and 4 bases lay outside the gene matches. Germline assignment: CDR1 MNHNS and CDR2 SASEGT.

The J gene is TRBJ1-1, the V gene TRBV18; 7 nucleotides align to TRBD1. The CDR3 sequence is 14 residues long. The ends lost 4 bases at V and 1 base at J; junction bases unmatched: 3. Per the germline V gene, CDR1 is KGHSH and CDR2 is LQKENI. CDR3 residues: CASSQRQGNTEAFF. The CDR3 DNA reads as TGTGCCAGCTCACAAAGACAGGGGAACACTGAAGCTTTCTTT.

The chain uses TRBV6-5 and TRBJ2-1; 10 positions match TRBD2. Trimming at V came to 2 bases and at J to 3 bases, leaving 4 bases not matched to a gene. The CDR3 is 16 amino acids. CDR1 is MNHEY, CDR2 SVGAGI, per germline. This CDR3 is CASSYLGLADYNEQFF. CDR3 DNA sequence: TGTGCCAGCAGTTACCTAGGACTAGCGGACTACAATGAGCAGTTCTTC.

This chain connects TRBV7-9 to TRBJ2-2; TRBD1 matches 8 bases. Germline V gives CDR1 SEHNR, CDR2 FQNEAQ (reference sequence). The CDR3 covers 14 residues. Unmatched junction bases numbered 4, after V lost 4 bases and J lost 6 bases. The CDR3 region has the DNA TGTGCCAGCAGCTGGACAGGGTTACCCGGGGAGCTGTTTTTT. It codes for CASSWTGLPGELFF. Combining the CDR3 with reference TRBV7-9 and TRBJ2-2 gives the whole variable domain DTGVSQNPRHKITKRGQNVTFRCDPISEHNRLYWYRQTLGQGPEFLTYFQNEAQLEKSRLLSDRFSAERPKGSFSTLEIQRTEQGDSAMYLCASSWTGLPGELFFGEGSRLTVL.

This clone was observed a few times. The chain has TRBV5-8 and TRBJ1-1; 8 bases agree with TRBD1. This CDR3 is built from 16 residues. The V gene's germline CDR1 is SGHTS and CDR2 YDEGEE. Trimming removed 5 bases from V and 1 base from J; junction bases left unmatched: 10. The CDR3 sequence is CASRRQGAFRNTEAFF. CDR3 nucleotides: TGTGCCAGCAGACGGCAGGGGGCGTTTCGGAACACTGAAGCTTTCTTT.

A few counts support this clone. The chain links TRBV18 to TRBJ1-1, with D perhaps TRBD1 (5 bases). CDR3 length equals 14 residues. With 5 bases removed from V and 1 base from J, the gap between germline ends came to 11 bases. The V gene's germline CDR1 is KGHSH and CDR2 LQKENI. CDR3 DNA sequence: TGTGCCAGCTCATATGACAGTACGAACACTGAAGCTTTCTTT. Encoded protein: CASSYDSTNTEAFF.